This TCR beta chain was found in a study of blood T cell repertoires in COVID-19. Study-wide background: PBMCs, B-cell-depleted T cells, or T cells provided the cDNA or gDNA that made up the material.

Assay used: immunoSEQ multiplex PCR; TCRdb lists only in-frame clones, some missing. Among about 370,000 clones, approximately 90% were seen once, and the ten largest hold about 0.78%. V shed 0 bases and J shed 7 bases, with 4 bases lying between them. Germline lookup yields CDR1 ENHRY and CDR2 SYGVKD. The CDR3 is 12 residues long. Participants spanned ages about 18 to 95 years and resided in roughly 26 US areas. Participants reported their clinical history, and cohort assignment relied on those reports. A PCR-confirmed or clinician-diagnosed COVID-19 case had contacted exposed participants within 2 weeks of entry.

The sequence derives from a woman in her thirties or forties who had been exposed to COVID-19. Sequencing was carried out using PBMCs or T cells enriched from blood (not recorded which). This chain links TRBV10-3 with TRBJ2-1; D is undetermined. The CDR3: CAISESRNEQFF. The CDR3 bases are TGTGCCATCAGTGAGTCGCGGAATGAGCAGTTCTTC.